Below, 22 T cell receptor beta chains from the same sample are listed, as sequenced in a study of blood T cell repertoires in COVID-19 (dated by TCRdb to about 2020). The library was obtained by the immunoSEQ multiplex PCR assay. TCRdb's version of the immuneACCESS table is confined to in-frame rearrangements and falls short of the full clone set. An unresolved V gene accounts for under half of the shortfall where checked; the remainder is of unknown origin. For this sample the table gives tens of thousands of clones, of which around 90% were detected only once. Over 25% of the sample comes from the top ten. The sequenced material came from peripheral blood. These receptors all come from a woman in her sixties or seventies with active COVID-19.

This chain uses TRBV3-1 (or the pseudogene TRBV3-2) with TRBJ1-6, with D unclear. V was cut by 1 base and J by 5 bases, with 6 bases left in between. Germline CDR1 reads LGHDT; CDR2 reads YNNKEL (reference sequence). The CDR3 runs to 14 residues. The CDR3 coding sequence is TGTGCCAGCAGCCAAGGCCAGGATAATTCACCCCTCCACTTT. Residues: CASSQGQDNSPLHF.

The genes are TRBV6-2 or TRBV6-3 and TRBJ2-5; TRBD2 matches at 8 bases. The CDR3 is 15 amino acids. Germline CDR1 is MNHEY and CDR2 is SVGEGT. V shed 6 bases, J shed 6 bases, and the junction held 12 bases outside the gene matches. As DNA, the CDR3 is TGTGCCAGCAGACCTCTTAGCGGGGTCTTTAAGACCCAGTACTTC. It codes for CASRPLSGVFKTQYF.

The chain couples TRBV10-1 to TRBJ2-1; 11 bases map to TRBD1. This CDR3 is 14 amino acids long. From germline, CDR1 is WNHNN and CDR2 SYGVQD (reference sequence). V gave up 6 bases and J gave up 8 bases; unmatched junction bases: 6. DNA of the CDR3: TGCGCCAGCAGAGGACAGGGGGCGGAGGATGAGCAGTTCTTC. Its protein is CASRGQGAEDEQFF.

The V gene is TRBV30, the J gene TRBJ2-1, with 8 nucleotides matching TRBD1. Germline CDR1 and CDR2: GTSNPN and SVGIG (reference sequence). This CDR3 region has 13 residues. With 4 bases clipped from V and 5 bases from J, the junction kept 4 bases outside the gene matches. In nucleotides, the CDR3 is TGTGCCTGGAACTACAGGGGGGACAATGAGCAGTTCTTC. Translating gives CAWNYRGDNEQFF.

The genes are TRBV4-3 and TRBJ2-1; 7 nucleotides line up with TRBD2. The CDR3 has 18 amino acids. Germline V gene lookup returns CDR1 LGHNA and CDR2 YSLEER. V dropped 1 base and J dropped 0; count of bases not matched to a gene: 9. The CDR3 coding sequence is TGCGCCAGCAGCCAAGGCACGGGGGGTAGCCCCTCCTACAATGAGCAGTTCTTC. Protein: CASSQGTGGSPSYNEQFF.

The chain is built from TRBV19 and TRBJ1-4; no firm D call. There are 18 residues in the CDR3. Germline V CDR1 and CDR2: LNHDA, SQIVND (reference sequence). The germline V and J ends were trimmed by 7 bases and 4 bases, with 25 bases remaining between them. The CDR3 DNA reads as TGTGCCAGTACCACCTTTTCGGGTATCCGACGAGGTAATGAAAAACTGTTTTTT. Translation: CASTTFSGIRRGNEKLFF.

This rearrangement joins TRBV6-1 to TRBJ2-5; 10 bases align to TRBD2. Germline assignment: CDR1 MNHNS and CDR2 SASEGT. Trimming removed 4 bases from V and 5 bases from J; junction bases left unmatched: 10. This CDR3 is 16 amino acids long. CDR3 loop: CASSGTSGGALETQYF. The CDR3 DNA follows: TGTGCCAGCAGTGGGACGAGCGGGGGGGCATTGGAGACCCAGTACTTC.

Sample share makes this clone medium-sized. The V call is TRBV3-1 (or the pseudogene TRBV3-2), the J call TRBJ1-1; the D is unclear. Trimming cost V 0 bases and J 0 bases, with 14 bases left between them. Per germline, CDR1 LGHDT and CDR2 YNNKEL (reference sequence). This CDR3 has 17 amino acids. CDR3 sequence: CASSQELGGHLNTEAFF. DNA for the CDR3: TGTGCCAGCAGCCAAGAACTCGGTGGTCATTTGAACACTGAAGCTTTCTTT.

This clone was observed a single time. CDR3 sequence: CASSPTQGTLTEQYF. CDR3 nucleotides: TGTGCCAGCAGCCCCACACAGGGGACTCTTACCGAGCAGTACTTC. This chain connects TRBV3-1 (or the pseudogene TRBV3-2) to TRBJ2-7, with a weak D call TRBD1 (7 bases). This CDR3 contains 15 residues. The germline V gene has CDR1 LGHDT and CDR2 YNNKEL (reference sequence). Trimming removed 4 bases from V and 6 bases from J, with 19 bases in between.

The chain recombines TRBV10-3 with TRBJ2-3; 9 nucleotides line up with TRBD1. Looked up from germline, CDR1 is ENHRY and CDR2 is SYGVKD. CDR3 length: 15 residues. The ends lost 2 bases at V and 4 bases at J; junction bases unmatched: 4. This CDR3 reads CAISERDRAADTQYF. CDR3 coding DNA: TGTGCCATCAGTGAGAGGGACAGGGCCGCAGATACGCAGTATTTT.

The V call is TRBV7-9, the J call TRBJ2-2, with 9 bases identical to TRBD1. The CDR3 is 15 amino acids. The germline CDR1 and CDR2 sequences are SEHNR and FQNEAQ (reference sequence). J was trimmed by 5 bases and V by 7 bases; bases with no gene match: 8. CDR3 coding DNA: TGTGCCAGCACCGAGGGACAGGGTGATACCGGGGAGCTGTTTTTT. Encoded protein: CASTEGQGDTGELFF.

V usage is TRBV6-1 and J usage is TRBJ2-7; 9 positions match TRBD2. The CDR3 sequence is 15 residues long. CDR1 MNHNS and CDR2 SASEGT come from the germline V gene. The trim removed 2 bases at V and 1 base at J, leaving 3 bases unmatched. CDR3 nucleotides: TGTGCCAGCAGTGAACTAGCGGGGAATTCCTACGAGCAGTACTTC. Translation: CASSELAGNSYEQYF.

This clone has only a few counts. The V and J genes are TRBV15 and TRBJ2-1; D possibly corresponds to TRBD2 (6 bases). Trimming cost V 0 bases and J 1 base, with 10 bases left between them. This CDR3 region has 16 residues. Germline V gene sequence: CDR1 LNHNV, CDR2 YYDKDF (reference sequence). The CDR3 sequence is CATSRDPRESYNEQFF. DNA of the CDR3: TGTGCCACCAGCAGAGATCCACGGGAGTCCTACAATGAGCAGTTCTTC.

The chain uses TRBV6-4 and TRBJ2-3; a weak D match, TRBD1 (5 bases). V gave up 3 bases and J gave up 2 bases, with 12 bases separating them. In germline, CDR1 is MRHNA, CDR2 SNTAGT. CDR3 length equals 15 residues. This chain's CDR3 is CASSEAGHPTDTQYF. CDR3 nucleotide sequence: TGTGCCAGCAGTGAGGCAGGACACCCCACAGATACGCAGTATTTT.

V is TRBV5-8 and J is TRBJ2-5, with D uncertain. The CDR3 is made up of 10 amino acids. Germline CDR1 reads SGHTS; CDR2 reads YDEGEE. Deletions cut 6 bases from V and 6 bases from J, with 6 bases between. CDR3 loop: CASTPKTQYF. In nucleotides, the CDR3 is TGTGCCAGCACCCCAAAGACCCAGTACTTC.

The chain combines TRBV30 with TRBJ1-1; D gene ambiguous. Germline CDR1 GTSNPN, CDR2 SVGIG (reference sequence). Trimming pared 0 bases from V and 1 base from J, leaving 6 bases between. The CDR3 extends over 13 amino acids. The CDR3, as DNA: TGTGCCTGGAGTGTACAAGAGAACACTGAAGCTTTCTTT. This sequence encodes CAWSVQENTEAFF.

The CDR3 sequence is CASSIGARHPPVGGQYF. CDR3 DNA: TGTGCCAGTAGTATAGGTGCCAGACACCCGCCCGTGGGTGGGCAGTATTTT. The chain joins TRBV19 to TRBJ2-3, with D unresolved. The CDR3 sequence is 17 residues long. Germline lookup yields CDR1 LNHDA and CDR2 SQIVND (reference sequence). V was trimmed by 1 base and J by 11 bases, leaving 25 bases between them.

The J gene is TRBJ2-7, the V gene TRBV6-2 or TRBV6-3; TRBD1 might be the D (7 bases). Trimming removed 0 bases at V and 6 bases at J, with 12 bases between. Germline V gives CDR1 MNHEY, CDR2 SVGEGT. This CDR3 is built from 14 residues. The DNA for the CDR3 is TGTGCCAGCAGTTACTCTTACAGGGGACTCGAGCAGTACTTC. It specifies CASSYSYRGLEQYF.

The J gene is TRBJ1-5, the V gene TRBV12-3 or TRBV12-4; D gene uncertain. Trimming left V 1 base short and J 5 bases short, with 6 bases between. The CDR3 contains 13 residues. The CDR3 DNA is TGTGCCAGCAGTTTAGGCGGTGATCAGCCCCAGCATTTT. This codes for CASSLGGDQPQHF.

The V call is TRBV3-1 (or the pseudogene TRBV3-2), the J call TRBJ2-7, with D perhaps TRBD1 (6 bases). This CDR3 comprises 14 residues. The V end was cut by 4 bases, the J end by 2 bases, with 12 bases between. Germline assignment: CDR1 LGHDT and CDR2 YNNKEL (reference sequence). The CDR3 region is CASSRQECPYEQYF. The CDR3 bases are TGTGCCAGCAGCCGACAGGAGTGCCCCTACGAGCAGTACTTC.

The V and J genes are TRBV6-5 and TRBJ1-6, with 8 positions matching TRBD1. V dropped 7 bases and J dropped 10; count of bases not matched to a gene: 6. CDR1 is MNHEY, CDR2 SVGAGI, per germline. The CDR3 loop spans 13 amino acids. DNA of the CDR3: TGTGCCAGCACAGGACAGGGAGACTCACCCCTCCACTTT. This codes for CASTGQGDSPLHF.

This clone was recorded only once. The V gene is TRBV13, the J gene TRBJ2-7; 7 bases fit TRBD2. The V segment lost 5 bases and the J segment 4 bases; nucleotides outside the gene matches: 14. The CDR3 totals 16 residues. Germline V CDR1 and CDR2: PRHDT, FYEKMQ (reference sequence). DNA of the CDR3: TGTGCCAGCAGCGGCAGTGGGCGGGGGACTGTTTACGAGCAGTACTTC. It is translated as CASSGSGRGTVYEQYF.